This TCR beta chain was documented in a study of T cell responses to AZD1222 COVID-19 vaccine. Whole-study context: Second-dose intervals of approximately 4 or approximately 12 weeks were pooled. Study-wide findings and caveats: Clonal diversity may have been underestimated, and the donors were mostly white British, with more females than males. Seropositivity was recorded at baseline in only 5 or 6 AZD1222 recipients. Along spike, vaccine-associated CD4 TCRs were found throughout, with dominance at 160-218 and 743-854.

Measured with immunoSEQ multiplex PCR; TCRdb has only the in-frame clones, and not every one. The table lists some 120,000 clones, 70% to 90% of them singletons, with more than 4% in the top ten. This CDR3 comprises 14 residues. Germline V lookup: CDR1 SGHRS, CDR2 YFSETQ. Trimming took 4 bases from V and 8 from J; bases not matched to a gene: 8. Points on this clone: The antigen is undetermined.

The sequences come from peripheral blood, collected on day 0 of AZD1222 vaccination. The sequence was obtained from an adult in good health. The gene calls are TRBV5-1 and TRBJ1-3, with 8 bases matching TRBD1. In DNA, the CDR3 is TGCGCCAGCAGCCTGGACAGGGAGGGAGACACCATATATTTT. Residues: CASSLDREGDTIYF.